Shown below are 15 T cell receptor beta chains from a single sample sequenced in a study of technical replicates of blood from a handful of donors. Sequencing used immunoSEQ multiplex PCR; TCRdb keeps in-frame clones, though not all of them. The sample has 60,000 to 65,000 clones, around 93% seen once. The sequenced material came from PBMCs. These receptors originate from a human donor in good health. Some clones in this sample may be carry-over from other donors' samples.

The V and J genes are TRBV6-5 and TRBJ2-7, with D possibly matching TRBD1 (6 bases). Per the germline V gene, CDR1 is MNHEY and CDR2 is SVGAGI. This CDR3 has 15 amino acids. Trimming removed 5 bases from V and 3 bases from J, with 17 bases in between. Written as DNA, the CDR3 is TGTGCCAGCAGTGGACAGACAGCCAATTACTACGAGCAGTACTTC. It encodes CASSGQTANYYEQYF.

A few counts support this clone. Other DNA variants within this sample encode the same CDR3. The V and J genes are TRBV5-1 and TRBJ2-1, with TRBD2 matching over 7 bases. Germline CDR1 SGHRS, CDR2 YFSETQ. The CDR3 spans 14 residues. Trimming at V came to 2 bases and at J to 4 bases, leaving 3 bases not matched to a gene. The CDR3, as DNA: TGCGCCAGCAGCTTATCCGGGGGGTACAATGAGCAGTTCTTC. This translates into CASSLSGGYNEQFF.

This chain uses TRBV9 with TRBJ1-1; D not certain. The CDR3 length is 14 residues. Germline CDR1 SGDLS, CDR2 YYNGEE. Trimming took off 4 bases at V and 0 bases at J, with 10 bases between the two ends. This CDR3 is CASSIREMNTEAFF. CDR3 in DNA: TGTGCCAGCAGCATTCGGGAGATGAACACTGAAGCTTTCTTT.

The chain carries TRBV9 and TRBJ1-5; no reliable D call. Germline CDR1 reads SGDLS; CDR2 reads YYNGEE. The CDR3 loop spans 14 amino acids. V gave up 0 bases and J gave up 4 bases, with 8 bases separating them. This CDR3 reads CASSVGTANQPQHF. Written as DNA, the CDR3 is TGTGCCAGCAGCGTAGGGACTGCGAATCAGCCCCAGCATTTT.

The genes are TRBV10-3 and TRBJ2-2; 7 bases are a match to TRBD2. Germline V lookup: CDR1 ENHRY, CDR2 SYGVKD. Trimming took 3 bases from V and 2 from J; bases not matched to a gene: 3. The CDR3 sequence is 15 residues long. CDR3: CAISEPSGNTGELFF. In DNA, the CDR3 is TGTGCCATCAGTGAACCTAGCGGTAACACCGGGGAGCTGTTTTTT.

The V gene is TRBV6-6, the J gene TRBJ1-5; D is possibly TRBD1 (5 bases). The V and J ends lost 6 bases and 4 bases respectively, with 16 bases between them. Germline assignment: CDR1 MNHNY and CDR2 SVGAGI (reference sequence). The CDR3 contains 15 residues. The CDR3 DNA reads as TGTGCCAGCAGCACCGACAGTCCCGCTAATCAGCCCCAGCATTTT. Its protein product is CASSTDSPANQPQHF.

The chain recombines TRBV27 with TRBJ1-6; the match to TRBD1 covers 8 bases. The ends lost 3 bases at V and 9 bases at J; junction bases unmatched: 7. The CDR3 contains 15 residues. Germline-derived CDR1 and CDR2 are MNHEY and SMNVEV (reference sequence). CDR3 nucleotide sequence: TGTGCCAGCAGTTTCGCAGGGGGCGGCGTTTCACCCCTCCACTTT. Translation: CASSFAGGGVSPLHF.

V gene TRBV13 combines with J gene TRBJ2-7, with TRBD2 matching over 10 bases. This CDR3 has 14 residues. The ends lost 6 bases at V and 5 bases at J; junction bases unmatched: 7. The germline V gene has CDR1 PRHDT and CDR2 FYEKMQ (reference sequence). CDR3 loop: CASRNSGRTNEQYF. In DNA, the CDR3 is TGTGCCAGCAGAAATAGCGGGAGGACTAACGAGCAGTACTTC. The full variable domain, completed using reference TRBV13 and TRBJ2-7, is AAGVIQSPRHLIKEKRETATLKCYPIPRHDTVYWYQQGPGQDPQFLISFYEKMQSDKGSIPDRFSAQQFSDYHSELNMSSLELGDSALYFCASRNSGRTNEQYFGPGTRLTVT.

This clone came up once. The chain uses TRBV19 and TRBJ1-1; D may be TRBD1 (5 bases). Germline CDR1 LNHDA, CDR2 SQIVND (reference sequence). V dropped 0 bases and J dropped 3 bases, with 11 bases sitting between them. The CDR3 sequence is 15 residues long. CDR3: CASSIDLGQDTEAFF. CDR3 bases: TGTGCCAGTAGTATAGATCTGGGGCAGGACACTGAAGCTTTCTTT.

The CDR3 DNA follows: TGTGCCAGCAGCCCCCCGGGGGACTACGAGCAGTACTTC. Encoded protein: CASSPPGDYEQYF. This chain uses TRBV7-9 with TRBJ2-7; TRBD2 might be the D (6 bases). This CDR3 comprises 13 residues. Germline V gene lookup returns CDR1 SEHNR and CDR2 FQNEAQ (reference sequence). V dropped 5 bases and J dropped 3 bases, with 11 bases sitting between them.

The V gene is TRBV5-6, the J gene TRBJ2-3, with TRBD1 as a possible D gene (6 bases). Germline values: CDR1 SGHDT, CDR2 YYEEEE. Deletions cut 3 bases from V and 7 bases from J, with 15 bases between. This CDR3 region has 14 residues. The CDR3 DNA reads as TGTGCCAGCAGCTCTCCGGGACAAACAAATACGCAGTATTTT. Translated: CASSSPGQTNTQYF.

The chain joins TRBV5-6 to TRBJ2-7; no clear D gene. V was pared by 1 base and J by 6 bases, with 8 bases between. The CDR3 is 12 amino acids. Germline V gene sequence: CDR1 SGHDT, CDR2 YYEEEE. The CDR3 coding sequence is TGTGCCAGCAGCTTGTACTACTCCGAGCAGTACTTC. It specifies CASSLYYSEQYF.

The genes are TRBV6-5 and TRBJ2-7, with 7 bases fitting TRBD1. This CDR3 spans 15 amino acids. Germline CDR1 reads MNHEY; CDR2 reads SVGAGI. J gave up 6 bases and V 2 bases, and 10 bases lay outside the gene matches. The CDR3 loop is CASSYKGAPNLEQYF. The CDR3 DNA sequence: TGTGCCAGCAGTTACAAGGGGGCCCCTAATCTCGAGCAGTACTTC.

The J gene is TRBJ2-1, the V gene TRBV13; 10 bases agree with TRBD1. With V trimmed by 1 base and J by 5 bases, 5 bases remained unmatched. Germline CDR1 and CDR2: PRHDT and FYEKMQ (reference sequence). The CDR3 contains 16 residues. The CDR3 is CASSLARTGGHNEQFF. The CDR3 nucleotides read TGTGCCAGCAGCTTAGCGCGGACAGGGGGGCACAATGAGCAGTTCTTC.

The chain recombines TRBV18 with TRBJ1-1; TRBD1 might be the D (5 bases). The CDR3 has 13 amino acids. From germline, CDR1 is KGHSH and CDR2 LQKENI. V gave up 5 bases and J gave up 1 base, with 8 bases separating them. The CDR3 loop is CASSSDRNTEAFF. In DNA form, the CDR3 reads TGTGCCAGCTCATCCGACAGGAACACTGAAGCTTTCTTT.